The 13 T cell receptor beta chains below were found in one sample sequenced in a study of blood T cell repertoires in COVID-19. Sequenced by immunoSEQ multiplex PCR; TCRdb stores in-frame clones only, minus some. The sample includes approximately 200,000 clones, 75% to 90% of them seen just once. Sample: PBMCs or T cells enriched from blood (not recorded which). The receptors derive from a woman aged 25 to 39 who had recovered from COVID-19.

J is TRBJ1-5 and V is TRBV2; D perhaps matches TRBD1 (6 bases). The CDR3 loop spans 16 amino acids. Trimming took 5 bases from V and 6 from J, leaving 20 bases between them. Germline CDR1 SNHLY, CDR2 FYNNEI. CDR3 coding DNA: TGTGCCAGCAGTTCCCAGGGGAAGTACGTCGGTCAGCCCCAGCATTTT. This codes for CASSSQGKYVGQPQHF.

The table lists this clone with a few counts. The CDR3 loop reads CASSVDSGGVKEQYF. The CDR3 DNA is TGTGCCAGCAGCGTAGATAGCGGGGGGGTCAAAGAGCAGTACTTC. The rearrangement uses TRBV9 and TRBJ2-7; TRBD2 matches at 11 bases. The germline V gene has CDR1 SGDLS and CDR2 YYNGEE. V gave up 0 bases and J gave up 7 bases; unmatched junction bases: 6. The CDR3 has 15 amino acids.

CDR3 in DNA: TGTGCCTGGAGTGGGCAGGGGGCGCGGTGGAACACCATATATTTT. This sequence encodes CAWSGQGARWNTIYF. This chain uses TRBV30 with TRBJ1-3, with TRBD1 identical over 8 bases. This CDR3 is 15 amino acids long. CDR1 and CDR2 (germline): GTSNPN, SVGIG (reference sequence). With V trimmed by 1 base and J by 7 bases, 9 bases remained unmatched.

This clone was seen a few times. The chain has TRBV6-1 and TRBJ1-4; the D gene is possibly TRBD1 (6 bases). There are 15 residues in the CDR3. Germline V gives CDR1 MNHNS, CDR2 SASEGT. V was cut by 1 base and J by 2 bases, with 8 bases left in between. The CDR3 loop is CASSEDRATNEKLFF. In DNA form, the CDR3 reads TGTGCCAGCAGTGAAGACAGGGCCACTAATGAAAAACTGTTTTTT.

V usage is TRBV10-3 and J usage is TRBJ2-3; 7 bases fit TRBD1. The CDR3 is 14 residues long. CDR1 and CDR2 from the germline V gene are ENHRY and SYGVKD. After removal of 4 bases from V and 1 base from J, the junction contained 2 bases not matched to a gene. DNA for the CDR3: TGTGCCATCAGTGGAGACAGGGGCACAGATACGCAGTATTTT. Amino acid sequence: CAISGDRGTDTQYF.

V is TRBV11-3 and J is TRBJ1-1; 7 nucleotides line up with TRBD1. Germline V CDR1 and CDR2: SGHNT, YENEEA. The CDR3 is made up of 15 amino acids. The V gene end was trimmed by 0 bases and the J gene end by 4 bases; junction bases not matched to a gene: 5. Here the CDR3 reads CASSLDRGDATEAFF. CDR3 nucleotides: TGTGCCAGCAGCTTAGACAGGGGGGACGCCACTGAAGCTTTCTTT.

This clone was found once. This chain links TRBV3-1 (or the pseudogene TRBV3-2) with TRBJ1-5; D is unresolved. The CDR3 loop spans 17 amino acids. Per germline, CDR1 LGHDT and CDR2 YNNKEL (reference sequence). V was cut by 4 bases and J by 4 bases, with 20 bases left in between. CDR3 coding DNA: TGTGCCAGCAGCCCATATATATCCCATGGAGGGAATCAGCCCCAGCATTTT. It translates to CASSPYISHGGNQPQHF.

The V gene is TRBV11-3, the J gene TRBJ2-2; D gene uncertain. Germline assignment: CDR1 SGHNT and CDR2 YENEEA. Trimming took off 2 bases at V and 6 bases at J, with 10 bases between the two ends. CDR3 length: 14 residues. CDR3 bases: TGTGCCAGCAGCTTAAGCGAAGAATCCGGGGAGCTGTTTTTT. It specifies CASSLSEESGELFF.

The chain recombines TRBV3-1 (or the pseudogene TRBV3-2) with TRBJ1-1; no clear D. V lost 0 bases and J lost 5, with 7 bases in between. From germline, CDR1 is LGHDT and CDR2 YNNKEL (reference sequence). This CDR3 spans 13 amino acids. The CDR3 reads CASSQEAETEAFF. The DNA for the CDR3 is TGTGCCAGCAGCCAAGAAGCGGAGACTGAAGCTTTCTTT.

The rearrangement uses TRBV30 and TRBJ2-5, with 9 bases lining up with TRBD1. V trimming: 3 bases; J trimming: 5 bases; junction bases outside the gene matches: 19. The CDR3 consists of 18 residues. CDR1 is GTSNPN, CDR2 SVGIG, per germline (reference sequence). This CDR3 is CAWSRALTGTGIAETQYF. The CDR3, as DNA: TGTGCCTGGAGCCGAGCCCTGACCGGGACAGGGATCGCGGAGACCCAGTACTTC. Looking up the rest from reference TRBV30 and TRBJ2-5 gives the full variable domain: SQTIHQWPATLVQPVGSPLSLECTVEGTSNPNLYWYRQAAGRGLQLLFYSVGIGQISSEVPQNLSASRPQDRQFILSSKKLLLSDSGFYLCAWSRALTGTGIAETQYFGPGTRLLVL.

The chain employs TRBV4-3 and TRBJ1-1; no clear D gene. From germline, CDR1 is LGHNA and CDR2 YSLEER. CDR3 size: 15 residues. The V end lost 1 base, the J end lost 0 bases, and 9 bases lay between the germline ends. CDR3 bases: TGCGCCAGCAGCCAAGGGGCCGGAATGAACACTGAAGCTTTCTTT. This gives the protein CASSQGAGMNTEAFF.

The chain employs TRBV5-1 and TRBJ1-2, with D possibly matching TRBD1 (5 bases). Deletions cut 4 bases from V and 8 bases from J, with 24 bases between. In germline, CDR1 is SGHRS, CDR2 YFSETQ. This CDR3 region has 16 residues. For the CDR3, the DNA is TGCGCCAGCAGCCGTGTTGTTTCCTCGACAGCAGAAGGCTACACCTTC. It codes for CASSRVVSSTAEGYTF. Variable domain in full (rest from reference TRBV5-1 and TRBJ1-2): KAGVTQTPRYLIKTRGQQVTLSCSPISGHRSVSWYQQTPGQGLQFLFEYFSETQRNKGNFPGRFSGRQFSNSRSEMNVSTLELGDSALYLCASSRVVSSTAEGYTFGSGTRLTVV.

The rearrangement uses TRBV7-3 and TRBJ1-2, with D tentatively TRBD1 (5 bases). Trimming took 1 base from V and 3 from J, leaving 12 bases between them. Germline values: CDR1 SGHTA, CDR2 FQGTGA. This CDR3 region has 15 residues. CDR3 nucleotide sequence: TGTGCCAGCAGCTTAAATGGTCGGGGGGACTATGGCTACACCTTC. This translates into CASSLNGRGDYGYTF.